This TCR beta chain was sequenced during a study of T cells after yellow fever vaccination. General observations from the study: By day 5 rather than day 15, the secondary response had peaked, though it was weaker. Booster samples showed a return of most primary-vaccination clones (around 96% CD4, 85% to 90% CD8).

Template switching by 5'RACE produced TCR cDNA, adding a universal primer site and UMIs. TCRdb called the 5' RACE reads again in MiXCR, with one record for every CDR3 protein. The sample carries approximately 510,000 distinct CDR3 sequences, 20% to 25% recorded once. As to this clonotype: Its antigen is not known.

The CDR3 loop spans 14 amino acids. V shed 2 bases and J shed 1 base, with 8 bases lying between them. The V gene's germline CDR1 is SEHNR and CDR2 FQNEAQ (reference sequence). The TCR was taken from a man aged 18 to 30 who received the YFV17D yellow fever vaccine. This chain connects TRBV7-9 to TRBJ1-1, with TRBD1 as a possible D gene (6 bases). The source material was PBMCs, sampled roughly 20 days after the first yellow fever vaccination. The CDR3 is CASSLTTGNTEAFF. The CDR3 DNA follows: TGTGCCAGCAGCTTAACGACAGGGAACACTGAAGCTTTCTTT.